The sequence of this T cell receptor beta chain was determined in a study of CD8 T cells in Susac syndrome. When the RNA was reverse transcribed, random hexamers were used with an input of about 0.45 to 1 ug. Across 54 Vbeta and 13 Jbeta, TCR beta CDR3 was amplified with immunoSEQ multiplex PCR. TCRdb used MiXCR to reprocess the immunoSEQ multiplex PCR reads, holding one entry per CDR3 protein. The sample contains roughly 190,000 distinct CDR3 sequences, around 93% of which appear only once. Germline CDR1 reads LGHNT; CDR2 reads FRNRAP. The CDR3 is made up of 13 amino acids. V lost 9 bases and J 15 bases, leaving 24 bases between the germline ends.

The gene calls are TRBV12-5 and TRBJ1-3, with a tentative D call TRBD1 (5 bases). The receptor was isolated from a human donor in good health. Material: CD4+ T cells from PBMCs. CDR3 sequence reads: CASLPHPDGTGYF. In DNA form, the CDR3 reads TGTGCTAGCCTTCCCCATCCCGACGGGACGGGATATTTT. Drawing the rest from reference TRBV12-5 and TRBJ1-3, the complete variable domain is DARVTQTPRHKVTEMGQEVTMRCQPILGHNTVFWYRQTMMQGLELLAYFRNRAPLDDSGMPKDRFSAEMPDATLATLKIQPSEPRDSAVYFCASLPHPDGTGYFGEGSWLTVV.